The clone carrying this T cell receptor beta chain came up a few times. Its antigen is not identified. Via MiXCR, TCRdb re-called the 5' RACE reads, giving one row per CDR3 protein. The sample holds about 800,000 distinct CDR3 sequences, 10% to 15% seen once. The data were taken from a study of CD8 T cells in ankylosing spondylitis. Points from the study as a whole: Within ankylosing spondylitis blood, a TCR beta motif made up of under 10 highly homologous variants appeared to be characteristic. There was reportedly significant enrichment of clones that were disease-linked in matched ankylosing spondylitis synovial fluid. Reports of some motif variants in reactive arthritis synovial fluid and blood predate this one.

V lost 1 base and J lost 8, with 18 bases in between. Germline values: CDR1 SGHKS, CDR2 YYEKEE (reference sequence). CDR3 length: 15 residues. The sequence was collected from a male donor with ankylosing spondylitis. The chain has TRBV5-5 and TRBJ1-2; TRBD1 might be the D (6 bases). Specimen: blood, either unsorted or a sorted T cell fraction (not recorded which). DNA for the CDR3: TGTGCCAGCAGCTTGTCAGGGGTCCTCCCGGAGGGCTACACCTTC. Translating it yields CASSLSGVLPEGYTF. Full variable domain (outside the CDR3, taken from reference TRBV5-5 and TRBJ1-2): DAGVTQSPTHLIKTRGQQVTLRCSPISGHKSVSWYQQVLGQGPQFIFQYYEKEERGRGNFPDRFSARQFPNYSSELNVNALLLGDSALYLCASSLSGVLPEGYTFGSGTRLTVV.